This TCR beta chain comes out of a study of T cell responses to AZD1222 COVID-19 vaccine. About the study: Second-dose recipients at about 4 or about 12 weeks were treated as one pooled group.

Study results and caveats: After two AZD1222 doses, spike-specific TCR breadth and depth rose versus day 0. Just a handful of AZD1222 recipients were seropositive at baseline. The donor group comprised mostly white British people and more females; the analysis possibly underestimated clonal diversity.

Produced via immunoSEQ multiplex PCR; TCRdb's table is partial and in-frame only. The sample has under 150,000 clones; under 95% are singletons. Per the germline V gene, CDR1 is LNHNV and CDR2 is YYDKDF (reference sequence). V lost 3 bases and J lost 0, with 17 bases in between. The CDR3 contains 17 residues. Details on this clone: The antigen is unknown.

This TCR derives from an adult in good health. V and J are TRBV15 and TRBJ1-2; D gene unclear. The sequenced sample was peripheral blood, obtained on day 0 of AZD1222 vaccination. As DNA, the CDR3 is TGTGCCACCAGCAGCGGGTTCTCACAACGGGCTAACTATGGCTACACCTTC. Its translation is CATSSGFSQRANYGYTF. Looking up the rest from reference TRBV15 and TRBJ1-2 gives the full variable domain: DAMVIQNPRYQVTQFGKPVTLSCSQTLNHNVMYWYQQKSSQAPKLLFHYYDKDFNNEADTPDNFQSRRPNTSFCFLDIRSPGLGDTAMYLCATSSGFSQRANYGYTFGSGTRLTVV.